This is a list of T cell receptor beta chains from one sample in a study of identical twins. TCRdb reanalysed the 5' RACE reads using MiXCR and keeps one entry per CDR3 protein. The sample lists some 570,000 distinct CDR3 sequences; approximately 20% were seen once. The data were also submitted as part of a second study, on yellow fever vaccine responses in identical twins.

Sample: CD4+ T cells sorted from blood. The receptors were gathered from a young woman in good health. Each CDR3 is given with its conserved first and last residue. A D gene is named only where the DNA matches it firmly. Some rows mark clone size as missing; the rest say once, few, many or name a class of expanded clone.

V gene: TRBV19; J gene: TRBJ2-1; D gene: TRBD2; clone size: -; CDR3 DNA: TGTGCCAGTAGTATTCAGGCTAGCGGCTACAATGAGCAGTTCTTC; CDR3 protein: CASSIQASGYNEQFF
V gene: TRBV7-3; J gene: TRBJ2-1; D gene: -; clone size: -; CDR3 DNA: TGTGCCAGCAGCCCGTACCCTGGCGGGACCTACAATGAGCAGTTCTTC; CDR3 protein: CASSPYPGGTYNEQFF
V gene: TRBV5-6; J gene: TRBJ2-5; D gene: TRBD1; clone size: -; CDR3 DNA: TGTGCCAGCAGCTCCGGACGGACAGGACAAGAGACCCAGTACTTC; CDR3 protein: CASSSGRTGQETQYF
V gene: TRBV25-1; J gene: TRBJ2-2; D gene: TRBD1; clone size: many; CDR3 DNA: TGTGCCAGCAACCCCATGACAGGGGCCGGGGAGCTGTTTTTT; CDR3 protein: CASNPMTGAGELFF
V gene: TRBV20-1; J gene: TRBJ1-1; D gene: -; clone size: once; CDR3 DNA: TGCAGTGCCAGGAGTACTGAAGCTTTCTTT; CDR3 protein: CSARSTEAFF
V gene: TRBV18; J gene: TRBJ2-1; D gene: TRBD1; clone size: few; CDR3 DNA: TGTGCCAGCTCACAACCAGGGACAGGGCTTTACAATGAGCAGTTCTTC; CDR3 protein: CASSQPGTGLYNEQFF
V gene: TRBV24-1; J gene: TRBJ2-2; D gene: -; clone size: -; CDR3 DNA: TGTGCCACCAGTCCGGCCGTCACCGGGGAGCTGTTTTTT; CDR3 protein: CATSPAVTGELFF
V gene: TRBV7-9; J gene: TRBJ1-1; D gene: -; clone size: many; CDR3 DNA: TGCGCCAGCAGCCCAGTGGGCACTGAAGCTTTCTTT; CDR3 protein: CASSPVGTEAFF
V gene: TRBV29-1; J gene: TRBJ2-5; D gene: -; clone size: -; CDR3 DNA: TGCAGCGTTGAAAAGGCTGGGAACCAAGAGACCCAGTACTTC; CDR3 protein: CSVEKAGNQETQYF
V gene: TRBV7-8; J gene: TRBJ1-4; D gene: -; clone size: few; CDR3 DNA: TGTGCCAGCACTGGTACGGGCTTTGAAAAACTGTTTTTT; CDR3 protein: CASTGTGFEKLFF
V gene: TRBV29-1; J gene: TRBJ2-2; D gene: -; clone size: few; CDR3 DNA: TGCAGCGTGTCCCGCGGAGCGGGGAACACCGGGGAGCTGTTTTTT; CDR3 protein: CSVSRGAGNTGELFF
V gene: TRBV24-1; J gene: TRBJ2-2; D gene: -; clone size: -; CDR3 DNA: TGTGCCACCAGAAGCGCGGGCACCGGGGAGCTGTTTTTT; CDR3 protein: CATRSAGTGELFF
V gene: TRBV20-1; J gene: TRBJ2-2; D gene: -; clone size: few; CDR3 DNA: TGCAGTGGGTCAGACAGGCCTTCCGGGGAGCTGTTTTTT; CDR3 protein: CSGSDRPSGELFF
V gene: TRBV24-1; J gene: TRBJ2-3; D gene: TRBD2; clone size: -; CDR3 DNA: TGTGCCACCAGTGGGCTAGCGGGGACCACAGATACGCAGTATTTT; CDR3 protein: CATSGLAGTTDTQYF
V gene: TRBV9; J gene: TRBJ2-3; D gene: -; clone size: -; CDR3 DNA: TGTGCCAGCAGCTTAGCCGGGACCAGGGGCCCAGATACGCAGTATTTT; CDR3 protein: CASSLAGTRGPDTQYF
V gene: TRBV5-1; J gene: TRBJ2-5; D gene: -; clone size: few; CDR3 DNA: TGCGCCAGCCAAGACGGACAAGAGACCCAGTACTTC; CDR3 protein: CASQDGQETQYF
V gene: TRBV2; J gene: TRBJ2-2; D gene: -; clone size: -; CDR3 DNA: TGTGCCAGCAGGACTTCCAGGGAGCTGTTTTTT; CDR3 protein: CASRTSRELFF
V gene: TRBV5-1; J gene: TRBJ2-5; D gene: -; clone size: -; CDR3 DNA: TGCGCCAGCAGCTTGCTGTCGTCGGAAGAGACCCAGTACTTC; CDR3 protein: CASSLLSSEETQYF
V gene: TRBV7-9; J gene: TRBJ2-1; D gene: -; clone size: -; CDR3 DNA: TGTGCCAGCAGCCCTATCCCCACGTCGACGAGAAACAATGAGCAGTTCTTC; CDR3 protein: CASSPIPTSTRNNEQFF
V gene: TRBV28; J gene: TRBJ1-2; D gene: -; clone size: -; CDR3 DNA: TGTGCCAGCAGTCAGGGGCTGGGGGGCTACACCTTC; CDR3 protein: CASSQGLGGYTF
V gene: TRBV12-3/TRBV12-4; J gene: TRBJ2-1; D gene: -; clone size: few; CDR3 DNA: TGTGCCAGCAGTTTCGAGTGGAGCTCCTACAATGAGCAGTTCTTC; CDR3 protein: CASSFEWSSYNEQFF
V gene: TRBV3-1; J gene: TRBJ1-1; D gene: TRBD1; clone size: -; CDR3 DNA: TGTGCCAGCAGCCAAGGGGACAGAAAGAACACTGAAGCTTTCTTT; CDR3 protein: CASSQGDRKNTEAFF
V gene: TRBV20-1; J gene: TRBJ1-2; D gene: -; clone size: few; CDR3 DNA: TGCAGTGCCCCGAGGGGAATTAACTATGGCTACACCTTC; CDR3 protein: CSAPRGINYGYTF
V gene: TRBV20-1; J gene: TRBJ2-5; D gene: TRBD2; clone size: few; CDR3 DNA: TGCAGTGCTAATTATGGCGGGAGGTTCCAAGAGACCCAGTACTTC; CDR3 protein: CSANYGGRFQETQYF
V gene: TRBV28; J gene: TRBJ2-3; D gene: TRBD2; clone size: -; CDR3 DNA: TGTGCCAGCAGTTTAGAACGGGAGGGAGATACGCAGTATTTT; CDR3 protein: CASSLEREGDTQYF
V gene: TRBV3-1; J gene: TRBJ1-2; D gene: -; clone size: few; CDR3 DNA: TGTGCCAGCAGCCATTTCAAAGGCTACACCTTC; CDR3 protein: CASSHFKGYTF
V gene: TRBV4-1; J gene: TRBJ2-1; D gene: -; clone size: few; CDR3 DNA: TGCGCCAGCAGCCAGAATACAGAATACAATGAGCAGTTCTTC; CDR3 protein: CASSQNTEYNEQFF
V gene: TRBV7-3; J gene: TRBJ2-1; D gene: TRBD2; clone size: -; CDR3 DNA: TGTGCCTGCAGCCCCAAAGGTGGGACTAGCGGGAACAATGAGCAGTTCTTC; CDR3 protein: CACSPKGGTSGNNEQFF
V gene: TRBV28; J gene: TRBJ2-1; D gene: TRBD1; clone size: -; CDR3 DNA: TGTGCCAGCAGTTCGCCGGGACAGGGGCTATACAATGAGCAGTTCTTC; CDR3 protein: CASSSPGQGLYNEQFF
V gene: TRBV27; J gene: TRBJ1-3; D gene: -; clone size: -; CDR3 DNA: TGTGCCAGCAGTTCACAGTACCGCTCTGGAAACACCATATATTTT; CDR3 protein: CASSSQYRSGNTIYF
V gene: TRBV11-2; J gene: TRBJ2-1; D gene: -; clone size: -; CDR3 DNA: TGTGCCAGCAGCGACGATTGGGGTGGTACTTACAATGAGCAGTTCTTC; CDR3 protein: CASSDDWGGTYNEQFF
V gene: TRBV10-3; J gene: TRBJ1-5; D gene: -; clone size: few; CDR3 DNA: TGTGCCATCAGTGATGGGGGCCAGCCTCGGCCCCAGCATTTT; CDR3 protein: CAISDGGQPRPQHF
V gene: TRBV20-1; J gene: TRBJ2-2; D gene: -; clone size: many; CDR3 DNA: TGCAGTGCTAGAGATTACCGGGGGCCTGGGACCGGGGAGCTGTTTTTT; CDR3 protein: CSARDYRGPGTGELFF
V gene: TRBV20-1; J gene: TRBJ2-4; D gene: -; clone size: -; CDR3 DNA: TGCAGTGCTAGAGATGGCTCTGGCAACGAAAACATTCAGTACTTC; CDR3 protein: CSARDGSGNENIQYF
V gene: TRBV7-9; J gene: TRBJ2-3; D gene: TRBD1; clone size: -; CDR3 DNA: TGTGCCAGCAGCTTAGTTGGGACAGGGAGCACAGATACGCAGTATTTT; CDR3 protein: CASSLVGTGSTDTQYF
V gene: TRBV11-2; J gene: TRBJ2-1; D gene: TRBD2; clone size: few; CDR3 DNA: TGTGCCAGCAGGGTAATAGCGGGATCACCCAATGAGCAGTTCTTC; CDR3 protein: CASRVIAGSPNEQFF
V gene: TRBV20-1; J gene: TRBJ2-1; D gene: TRBD2; clone size: -; CDR3 DNA: TGCAGTGCCGCCAGACTAGCCCCGGTCGGGAATGAGCAGTTCTTC; CDR3 protein: CSAARLAPVGNEQFF
V gene: TRBV5-1; J gene: TRBJ1-1; D gene: -; clone size: few; CDR3 DNA: TGCGCCAGCAGCTTGGGTTGGGAAAGGGAGACTGAAGCTTTCTTT; CDR3 protein: CASSLGWERETEAFF
V gene: TRBV10-3; J gene: TRBJ2-7; D gene: -; clone size: once; CDR3 DNA: TGTGCCATCAGTGTAGGGGTGACCAGCTCCTACGAGCAGTACTTC; CDR3 protein: CAISVGVTSSYEQYF
V gene: TRBV12-3/TRBV12-4; J gene: TRBJ1-2; D gene: -; clone size: few; CDR3 DNA: TGTGCCAGCAGTCAGAGCCAGGGGATCGGCTACACCTTC; CDR3 protein: CASSQSQGIGYTF
V gene: TRBV21-1; J gene: TRBJ2-1; D gene: -; clone size: few; CDR3 DNA: TGTGCCAGCAGCAAAGGGCTTACGTGGGTCTCCTACAATGAGCAGTTCTTC; CDR3 protein: CASSKGLTWVSYNEQFF
V gene: TRBV5-1; J gene: TRBJ1-1; D gene: -; clone size: few; CDR3 DNA: TGCGCCAGCAGCTTGTCCGGGGGCATTGGCACTGAAGCTTTCTTT; CDR3 protein: CASSLSGGIGTEAFF
V gene: TRBV5-1; J gene: TRBJ2-1; D gene: TRBD2; clone size: -; CDR3 DNA: TGCGCCAGCAGCTCAGCGGGAGCATTGGTCGCAGGTGAGCAGTTCTTC; CDR3 protein: CASSSAGALVAGEQFF
V gene: TRBV20-1; J gene: TRBJ2-7; D gene: TRBD1; clone size: -; CDR3 DNA: TGCAGTGCTAGAGCACCACAGGGGGCGGGGAAGACCTACGAGCAGTACTTC; CDR3 protein: CSARAPQGAGKTYEQYF
V gene: TRBV4-1; J gene: TRBJ2-7; D gene: -; clone size: few; CDR3 DNA: TGCGCCAGCAGCCAAGGGGGAGTGGCGGGGAAGCCTACGGAGCAGTACTTC; CDR3 protein: CASSQGGVAGKPTEQYF